This entry lists 4 T cell receptor beta chains sequenced from one sample in a study of long-term antiretroviral therapy in people with HIV. The libraries were made with immunoSEQ v3.0 at survey level. The table came from immunoSEQ multiplex PCR; TCRdb's copy has only in-frame clones and leaves some out. This table has some 19,000 clones, around 81% appearing once. Sequencing used unsorted PBMCs, obtained 2.2 years after starting antiretroviral therapy. These receptors were collected from a man aged 50 to 59 with HIV.

V usage is TRBV9 and J usage is TRBJ2-1; D gene uncertain. Between the trimmed V and J ends, which lost 0 bases and 4 bases, there was a span of 8 bases. The germline V gene encodes CDR1 SGDLS and CDR2 YYNGEE. The CDR3 is 14 residues long. Here the CDR3 DNA reads TGTGCCAGCAGCGTAGATTCCGGTTACAATGAGCAGTTCTTC. Amino acid sequence: CASSVDSGYNEQFF.

The chain is built from TRBV27 and TRBJ1-2, with 11 bases matching TRBD1. The CDR3 has 16 amino acids. Germline CDR1 is MNHEY and CDR2 is SMNVEV (reference sequence). The V gene end was trimmed by 6 bases and the J gene end by 3 bases; junction bases not matched to a gene: 9. Here the CDR3 reads CASRRTGTGGDYGYTF. The DNA of the CDR3 is TGTGCCAGCAGACGTACCGGGACAGGGGGGGACTATGGCTACACCTTC.

The CDR3 sequence: CASSIGFTGELFF. CDR3 nucleotides: TGTGCCAGTAGTATAGGCTTCACCGGGGAGCTGTTTTTT. The chain employs TRBV19 and TRBJ2-2; D is ambiguous. Germline V CDR1 and CDR2: LNHDA, SQIVND (reference sequence). V lost 1 base, J lost 4 bases, and 4 bases lay in between. The CDR3 runs 13 residues.

The chain links TRBV6-5 to TRBJ1-2; TRBD1 might be the D (5 bases). This CDR3 spans 13 amino acids. From germline, CDR1 is MNHEY and CDR2 SVGAGI. V was cut by 6 bases and J by 0 bases, with 8 bases left in between. CDR3 region: CASSRGANYGYTF. CDR3 coding DNA: TGTGCCAGCAGCCGGGGGGCTAACTATGGCTACACCTTC.